These 32 T cell receptor beta chains were sequenced from one sample in a study of Ad26.COV2.S vaccination and SARS-CoV-2 variants. Here immunoSEQ multiplex PCR was the method, and the copy in TCRdb shows in-frame clones only, minus some. The data contain about 400,000 clones, around 91% of them singletons. The treatment is: about 20 received Ad26.COV2.S at low or high dose, single or two shots; several received placebo; per-sample allocation not given. Sample collection was performed on day 63 after the first vaccine or placebo injection. The sequencing here drew on peripheral blood, taken in a trial of Ad26.COV2.S vaccine versus placebo. The receptors originated from a person between 18 and 59 years old who received the Ad26.COV2.S COVID-19 vaccine or a placebo.

The J gene is TRBJ1-1, the V gene TRBV23-1; D unresolved. TRBV23-1 is an ORF, and what it does is uncertain. This CDR3 is 12 amino acids long. The CDR3 reads CVAREENTEAFF. In DNA, the CDR3 is TGCGTGGCGAGGGAGGAGAACACTGAAGCTTTCTTT.

The chain combines TRBV30 with TRBJ2-3; D is uncertain. Germline V gene lookup returns CDR1 GTSNPN and CDR2 SVGIG (reference sequence). The CDR3 is 16 residues long. The germline V and J ends were trimmed by 1 base and 0 bases, with 14 bases remaining between them. The CDR3 DNA follows: TGTGCCTGGAGTGAGGAATACCGATCTAGCACAGATACGCAGTATTTT. Translating it yields CAWSEEYRSSTDTQYF.

The rearrangement links TRBV27 to TRBJ2-1; either TRBD1 or TRBD2 may supply D (5 bases each). The CDR3 totals 17 residues. V lost 5 bases and J lost 7, with 24 bases in between. The germline V gene encodes CDR1 MNHEY and CDR2 SMNVEV (reference sequence). CDR3 protein: CASSPLGPGPRWNEQFF. As DNA, the CDR3 is TGTGCCAGCAGTCCCCTTGGACCGGGACCCAGGTGGAATGAGCAGTTCTTC.

The chain is built from TRBV6-2 or TRBV6-3 and TRBJ2-2; tentatively, D is TRBD1 (5 bases). V shed 0 bases and J shed 1 base, with 9 bases lying between them. In germline, CDR1 is MNHEY, CDR2 SVGEGT. The CDR3 contains 16 residues. In nucleotides, the CDR3 is TGTGCCAGCAGTTACTCTTGGGGCATGAACACCGGGGAGCTGTTTTTT. Its translation: CASSYSWGMNTGELFF.

The chain combines TRBV5-4 with TRBJ1-1, with 8 bases fitting TRBD1. Trimming took 4 bases from V and 11 from J; bases not matched to a gene: 10. The CDR3 runs to 13 residues. From germline, CDR1 is SGHNT and CDR2 YYREEE (reference sequence). The CDR3 here is CASSTGQGTGAFF. CDR3 nucleotides: TGTGCCAGCAGCACAGGACAGGGCACGGGGGCTTTCTTT.

The chain employs TRBV7-9 and TRBJ2-7, with D hard to call. In germline, CDR1 is SEHNR, CDR2 FQNEAQ (reference sequence). The CDR3 runs 12 residues. The ends were cut back, 5 bases at V and 2 bases at J, with 7 bases in the middle. CDR3 in amino acids: CASSNAPYEQYF. The CDR3 DNA reads as TGTGCCAGCAGCAACGCCCCCTACGAGCAGTACTTC.

This chain joins TRBV29-1 and TRBJ2-3; 7 nucleotides match TRBD1. Per the germline V gene, CDR1 is SQVTM and CDR2 is ANQGSEA. Trimming removed 7 bases from V and 2 bases from J; junction bases left unmatched: 15. There are 16 residues in the CDR3. In nucleotides, the CDR3 is TGCAGCGCCCTCTTCGCGCGGACAGGTTTCACAGATACGCAGTATTTT. Its protein product is CSALFARTGFTDTQYF.

The V gene is TRBV7-8, the J gene TRBJ1-1, with D unclear. Germline V gives CDR1 SGHVS, CDR2 FQNEAQ. V was pared by 3 bases and J by 5 bases, with 7 bases between. The CDR3 is made up of 12 amino acids. The CDR3 region has the DNA TGTGCCAGCAGCTTGTGGGAAACTGAAGCTTTCTTT. Its translation: CASSLWETEAFF.

The chain combines TRBV10-3 with TRBJ2-1; D gene ambiguous. The CDR3 sequence is 14 residues long. Deletions cut 6 bases from V and 0 bases from J, with 9 bases between. Germline CDR1 ENHRY, CDR2 SYGVKD. CDR3: CAIRDENSYNEQFF. CDR3 nucleotides: TGTGCCATCAGGGACGAGAACTCCTACAATGAGCAGTTCTTC.

This chain links TRBV19 with TRBJ1-5; tentatively, D is TRBD1 (5 bases). CDR1 LNHDA and CDR2 SQIVND come from the germline V gene (reference sequence). The length of the CDR3 is 15 residues. V lost 2 bases, J lost 2 bases, and 10 bases lay in between. CDR3 loop: CASSISGYGNQPQHF. CDR3 in DNA: TGTGCCAGTAGTATATCAGGGTACGGCAATCAGCCCCAGCATTTT.

The J gene is TRBJ2-7, the V gene TRBV5-5; the D is unclear. The germline gives CDR1 SGHKS, CDR2 YYEKEE (reference sequence). V shed 1 base and J shed 1 base, with 6 bases lying between them. The CDR3 covers 13 residues. The CDR3 DNA sequence: TGTGCCAGCAGCTTGACCAGTTCCTACGAGCAGTACTTC. Its translation is CASSLTSSYEQYF.

The J gene is TRBJ2-2, the V gene TRBV19; D is perhaps TRBD2 (6 bases). CDR1 and CDR2 from the germline V gene are LNHDA and SQIVND (reference sequence). Trimming shortened V by 4 bases and J by 6 bases, and 15 bases separated the two germline ends. There are 15 residues in the CDR3. The CDR3 loop reads CASSTRLGISGELFF. As DNA, the CDR3 is TGTGCCAGTAGTACCCGACTAGGAATTTCCGGGGAGCTGTTTTTT.

The V gene is TRBV5-4, the J gene TRBJ2-7; 9 bases map to TRBD2. Germline V gene data show CDR1 as SGHNT and CDR2 as YYREEE (reference sequence). V was clipped by 0 bases and J by 3 bases; unmatched bases: 7. CDR3 length: 16 residues. The DNA for the CDR3 is TGTGCCAGCAGCTTGGGGTTGGGTAGCGGGAGCTACGAGCAGTACTTC. Protein sequence: CASSLGLGSGSYEQYF.

The sample holds one count of this clone. DNA for the CDR3: TGCGCCAGCGCCCCGGGGGCGTGGGACGAGCAGTACTTC. Translation gives CASAPGAWDEQYF. V is TRBV10-1 and J is TRBJ2-7; D tentatively reads TRBD1 or TRBD2 (6 bases each). V shed 8 bases and J shed 5 bases, with 16 bases lying between them. The length of the CDR3 is 13 residues. CDR1 and CDR2 (germline): WNHNN, SYGVQD (reference sequence).

This chain joins TRBV7-6 and TRBJ2-3; D uncertain. The CDR3 runs 11 residues. Trimming took off 5 bases at V and 2 bases at J, with 2 bases between the two ends. The V gene's germline CDR1 is SGHVS and CDR2 FNYEAQ. CDR3 nucleotide sequence: TGTGCCAGCAGCCACACAGATACGCAGTATTTT. This encodes CASSHTDTQYF.

CDR3 loop: CAIRQGQGDGYTF. CDR3 nucleotide sequence: TGTGCCATCAGGCAGGGACAGGGCGACGGCTACACCTTC. This chain joins TRBV10-3 and TRBJ1-2; 9 nucleotides match TRBD1. The ends lost 6 bases at V and 8 bases at J; junction bases unmatched: 7. Germline-derived CDR1 and CDR2 are ENHRY and SYGVKD. This CDR3 has 13 amino acids.

The table lists this clone with many counts. The genes are TRBV15 and TRBJ2-3; perhaps TRBD2 as D (6 bases). Looked up from germline, CDR1 is LNHNV and CDR2 is YYDKDF (reference sequence). The CDR3 has 15 amino acids. Trimming pared 2 bases from V and 2 bases from J, leaving 11 bases between. CDR3 amino acids: CATSRHGGATDTQYF. DNA for the CDR3: TGTGCCACCAGCAGACATGGCGGGGCCACAGATACGCAGTATTTT.

In its sample, this clone was seen a few times. The chain links TRBV30 to TRBJ1-1; 9 bases align to TRBD1. J gave up 4 bases and V 3 bases, and 3 bases lay outside the gene matches. Looked up from germline, CDR1 is GTSNPN and CDR2 is SVGIG (reference sequence). The CDR3 extends over 13 amino acids. CDR3 in DNA: TGTGCCTGGAGGGGGACAGGGCTCACTGAAGCTTTCTTT. It is translated as CAWRGTGLTEAFF.

V gene TRBV12-5 combines with J gene TRBJ2-1; TRBD2 matches 8 bases. The germline V gene encodes CDR1 LGHNT and CDR2 FRNRAP. The CDR3 totals 15 residues. With 3 bases clipped from V and 3 bases from J, the junction kept 4 bases outside the gene matches. CDR3: CASGLRAGGYNEQFF. Here the CDR3 DNA reads TGTGCTAGTGGTTTAAGGGCGGGGGGCTACAATGAGCAGTTCTTC.

V usage is TRBV12-2 and J usage is TRBJ2-7; TRBD2, the table's D call, was not compared with the DNA. TRBV12-2 is deemed a pseudogene. This CDR3 has 17 residues. CDR3 sequence: CASRTRTSGRHSYEQYF. CDR3 sequence (DNA): TGTGCAAGTCGCACCAGGACTAGCGGGAGGCATTCCTACGAGCAGTACTTC.

The rearrangement joins TRBV3-1 (or the pseudogene TRBV3-2) to TRBJ2-7; 14 bases map to TRBD2. The CDR3 totals 16 residues. Germline trimming cut 6 bases from V and 7 bases from J; bases unmatched to any gene: 11. From germline, CDR1 is LGHDT and CDR2 YNNKEL (reference sequence). The CDR3 loop reads CASRQTGTSGSGEQYF. As DNA, the CDR3 is TGTGCCAGCAGACAGACCGGGACTAGCGGGAGTGGAGAGCAGTACTTC.

Note on this clone: Germline and junction disagree at one end, which may indicate a read error. J is TRBJ1-4 and V is TRBV12-3 or TRBV12-4; D remains ambiguous. The CDR3 has 9 amino acids. For the CDR3, the DNA is TGTGCCAGCAGTCCCCTCAAACCTTTT. This gives the protein CASSPLKPF.

Details on this clone: The same CDR3 can be traced to other DNA sequences in this sample. This sequence joins TRBV18 and TRBJ1-2; TRBD1 is a possible D gene (5 bases). CDR3 length equals 13 residues. The germline V gene encodes CDR1 KGHSH and CDR2 LQKENI. Trimming shortened V by 3 bases and J by 5 bases, and 10 bases separated the two germline ends. CDR3 coding DNA: TGTGCCAGCTCACCGGGACGGGCGTATGGCTACACCTTC. Its translation: CASSPGRAYGYTF. Using reference TRBV18 and TRBJ1-2 for the parts outside the CDR3, the full variable domain is NAGVMQNPRHLVRRRGQEARLRCSPMKGHSHVYWYRQLPEEGLKFMVYLQKENIIDESGMPKERFSAEFPKEGPSILRIQQVVRGDSAAYFCASSPGRAYGYTFGSGTRLTVV.

The rearrangement links TRBV7-2 to TRBJ2-1, with D perhaps TRBD2 (5 bases). With 3 bases removed from V and 6 bases from J, the gap between germline ends came to 12 bases. This CDR3 spans 14 amino acids. Looked up from germline, CDR1 is SGHTA and CDR2 is FQGNSA. In nucleotides, the CDR3 is TGTGCCAGCAGCTTTAGGTACGGACTCAATGAGCAGTTCTTC. It encodes CASSFRYGLNEQFF. The whole variable domain, filled in from reference TRBV7-2 and TRBJ2-1, reads GAGVSQSPSNKVTEKGKDVELRCDPISGHTALYWYRQSLGQGLEFLIYFQGNSAPDKSGLPSDRFSAERTGGSVSTLTIQRTQQEDSAVYLCASSFRYGLNEQFFGPGTRLTVL.

J is TRBJ2-7 and V is TRBV9; D tentatively fits TRBD1 or TRBD2 (5 bases each). The CDR3 is made up of 16 amino acids. Germline loops: CDR1 SGDLS, CDR2 YYNGEE. Between the trimmed V and J ends, which lost 3 bases and 0 bases, there was a span of 16 bases. The CDR3 is CASSAGWGSDSYEQYF. CDR3 bases: TGTGCCAGCAGCGCCGGGTGGGGGTCAGACTCCTACGAGCAGTACTTC.

CDR3 bases: TGTGCCAGCAGTCGCGAGACTAGCACAGATACGCAGTATTTT. This sequence encodes CASSRETSTDTQYF. The V gene is TRBV11-2, the J gene TRBJ2-3; D is undetermined. This CDR3 contains 14 residues. Trimming removed 6 bases at V and 0 bases at J, with 10 bases between. CDR1 is SGHAT and CDR2 is FQNNGV in the germline V gene. The full variable domain, completed using reference TRBV11-2 and TRBJ2-3, is EAGVAQSPRYKIIEKRQSVAFWCNPISGHATLYWYQQILGQGPKLLIQFQNNGVVDDSQLPKDRFSAERLKGVDSTLKIQPAKLEDSAVYLCASSRETSTDTQYFGPGTRLTVL.

This clone has a handful of counts. The gene calls are TRBV3-1 (or the pseudogene TRBV3-2) and TRBJ2-7; D may be TRBD1 (6 bases). Trimming removed 4 bases from V and 0 bases from J, with 25 bases in between. The CDR3 length is 19 residues. CDR1 and CDR2 (germline): LGHDT, YNNKEL (reference sequence). The CDR3 nucleotides read TGTGCCAGCAGCCCAATTATGGCGGTTGGGCAGGGGATCTCCTACGAGCAGTACTTC. This encodes CASSPIMAVGQGISYEQYF.

The chain carries TRBV19 and TRBJ2-3; 11 bases match TRBD1. CDR3 length: 17 residues. Germline loops: CDR1 LNHDA, CDR2 SQIVND (reference sequence). V shed 5 bases and J 0 bases; nucleotides not matched to a gene: 7. The CDR3 nucleotides are TGTGCCAGTAGTTTCGGGACAGGGGGGTCTAGCACAGATACGCAGTATTTT. Translated: CASSFGTGGSSTDTQYF.

The V call is TRBV15, the J call TRBJ2-7, with TRBD2 identical over 7 bases. The germline V gene has CDR1 LNHNV and CDR2 YYDKDF (reference sequence). The CDR3 length is 16 residues. With V trimmed by 0 bases and J by 2 bases, 7 bases remained unmatched. CDR3 residues: CATSRDFGGGAYEQYF. The CDR3 DNA reads as TGTGCCACCAGCAGAGATTTTGGCGGGGGTGCCTACGAGCAGTACTTC.

V and J are TRBV6-6 and TRBJ2-2; 9 bases match TRBD1. Looked up from germline, CDR1 is MNHNY and CDR2 is SVGAGI (reference sequence). J lost 7 bases, V lost 0 bases, and 6 bases had no gene match. This CDR3 has 16 amino acids. The DNA for the CDR3 is TGTGCCAGCAGTTACTCAGTGGGACAGGGAGTCGGGGAGCTGTTTTTT. Residues: CASSYSVGQGVGELFF.

CDR3 DNA: TGTGCCAGCACCCTCGACCGACGGGGGAGTACCCAGTACTTC. Its translation: CASTLDRRGSTQYF. This chain uses TRBV6-6 with TRBJ2-5; tentatively, D is TRBD2 (6 bases). The CDR3 is made up of 14 amino acids. The germline V and J ends were trimmed by 7 bases and 8 bases, with 20 bases remaining between them. The V gene's germline CDR1 is MNHNY and CDR2 SVGAGI (reference sequence).

The CDR3 region is CASSSSGSRGETQYF. In DNA form, the CDR3 reads TGTGCCAGCAGCTCCTCTGGGAGCCGTGGGGAGACCCAGTACTTC. The V gene is TRBV7-3, the J gene TRBJ2-5; maybe TRBD2 (5 bases). V lost 4 bases, J lost 5 bases, and 17 bases lay in between. The CDR3 spans 15 residues. Per the germline V gene, CDR1 is SGHTA and CDR2 is FQGTGA.